The rows below give T cell receptor beta chains drawn from one sample of a study of beta chain features in type 1 diabetes. Produced via immunoSEQ multiplex PCR; TCRdb's table is partial and in-frame only. The sample has about 150,000 clones, about a tenth seen once. Sequencing used central memory CD4+ T cells from blood. These receptors were collected from a man aged 25 to 40 with type 1 diabetes. Each CDR3 is given with its conserved first and last residue. A D gene is named only where the DNA matches it firmly. Clone size is not always given. Where it is, it says once, few, many or a class for expanded clones.

-	TRBV5-1	-	TRBJ2-3	TGCGCCAGCAGTCCCGCGGGGCCATCCACAGATACGCAGTATTTT	CASSPAGPSTDTQYF
-	TRBV28	-	TRBJ2-7	TGTGCCAGCAGTCAGGGTTTATCCTACGAGCAGTACTTC	CASSQGLSYEQYF
-	TRBV6-6	-	TRBJ1-4	TGTGCCAGCAGTCCAGGGGAGAAGCGTGAAAAACTGTTTTTT	CASSPGEKREKLFF
TRBD2	TRBV5-1	few	TRBJ2-7	TGCGCCAGCAGCTTGGAACCGGCGGGGGGGAGCGGCTTCTACGAGCAGTACTTC	CASSLEPAGGSGFYEQYF
TRBD2	TRBV5-1	-	TRBJ2-1	TGCGCCAGCAGCCGGACTAGCGGGAGTGGGGATGAGCAGTTCTTC	CASSRTSGSGDEQFF
TRBD2	TRBV19	few	TRBJ2-1	TGTGCCAGTAGTATTAGGCGCGGGACTAGCGGGACCGATGAGCAGTTCTTC	CASSIRRGTSGTDEQFF
TRBD2	TRBV7-3	-	TRBJ2-2	TGTGCCAGCAGCGCCCGACTAGCGGGAGCTGGGGAGCTGTTTTTT	CASSARLAGAGELFF
-	TRBV28	-	TRBJ1-2	TGTGCCAGCAGGGGCCCTGGATATGGCTACACCTTC	CASRGPGYGYTF
TRBD2	TRBV6-1	few	TRBJ2-5	TGTGCCACCGTAGCGGGGGCCCAAGAGACCCAGTACTTC	CATVAGAQETQYF
-	TRBV9	-	TRBJ2-1	TGTGCCAGCAGCGAGAGCGGCACTTCCTACAATGAGCAGTTCTTC	CASSESGTSYNEQFF
-	TRBV25-1	few	TRBJ1-2	TGTGCCAGCAGTTACAGTAACTATGGCTACACCTTC	CASSYSNYGYTF
-	TRBV28	-	TRBJ2-3	TGTGCCAGCAGTGGCCCTCGAACAGATACGCAGTATTTT	CASSGPRTDTQYF
-	TRBV19	few	TRBJ2-2	TGTGCCAGTAGCCGGGTTACGCCGGACACCGGGGAGCTGTTTTTT	CASSRVTPDTGELFF
-	TRBV27	-	TRBJ2-1	TGTGCCAGCAGGGTTGACTACTACAATGAGCAGTTCTTC	CASRVDYYNEQFF
-	TRBV11-2	-	TRBJ2-3	TGTGCCAGCAGCTTCCCCCTCACAGATACGCAGTATTTT	CASSFPLTDTQYF
-	TRBV5-1	-	TRBJ2-1	TGCGCCAGCAGCCCCGGACTAAGGGATGAGCAGTTCTTC	CASSPGLRDEQFF
TRBD2	TRBV2	few	TRBJ2-3	TGTGCCAGCAATTTAGCGGGAATAAGGAGCACAGATACGCAGTATTTT	CASNLAGIRSTDTQYF
TRBD1	TRBV5-1	-	TRBJ2-1	TGCGCCAGCAGCCTGGACAGGGGGTTCGATGAGCAGTTCTTC	CASSLDRGFDEQFF
TRBD1	TRBV2	-	TRBJ1-4	TGTGCCAGCAAGAATGGACAGGGAGGAAAACTGTTTTTT	CASKNGQGGKLFF
TRBD1	TRBV27	few	TRBJ1-2	TGTGCCAGCAGTCCCCGACAGGGGGCGAGGGGCTACACCTTC	CASSPRQGARGYTF
-	TRBV5-6	few	TRBJ2-7	TGTGCCAGCAGTTGGGCAGGGACCTACGAGCAGTACTTC	CASSWAGTYEQYF
TRBD1	TRBV5-1	many	TRBJ2-3	TGCGCCAGCAGCTATGGACAGGACACAGATACGCAGTATTTT	CASSYGQDTDTQYF
-	TRBV11-2	few	TRBJ2-7	TGTGCCAGCAGCTCACCGCGGAGAACCCCCTACGAGCAGTACTTC	CASSSPRRTPYEQYF
-	TRBV6-5	-	TRBJ2-1	TGTGCCAGCAGTGACCGGGACACCTACAATGAGCAGTTCTTC	CASSDRDTYNEQFF
TRBD2	TRBV2	few	TRBJ2-1	TGTGCCAGCAGTTCAGCGGGAGTGTATGATGAGCAGTTCTTC	CASSSAGVYDEQFF
TRBD2	TRBV28	-	TRBJ2-7	TGTGCCAGCACTGTCAATTTACAGGGACTAGCCTACGAGCAGTACTTC	CASTVNLQGLAYEQYF
TRBD2	TRBV5-4	few	TRBJ2-7	TGTGCCAGCAGCCTCCTAGCGGGAGGGCATATCTACGAGCAGTACTTC	CASSLLAGGHIYEQYF
TRBD1	TRBV18	few	TRBJ2-7	TGTGCCAGCTCCCGGACAGGGGTTGACGAGCAGTACTTC	CASSRTGVDEQYF
-	TRBV5-1	-	TRBJ1-1	TGCGCCAGCAGCTTGGGGGAGGAGAACACTGAAGCTTTCTTT	CASSLGEENTEAFF
TRBD2	TRBV7-2	-	TRBJ2-3	TGTGCCAGCAGCATAGGACTAGCGGACACAGATACGCAGTATTTT	CASSIGLADTDTQYF
TRBD2	TRBV5-1	-	TRBJ2-1	TGCGCCAGCAGCTTGCGGCGCGGGAGTGACTACAATGAGCAGTTCTTC	CASSLRRGSDYNEQFF
-	TRBV27	few	TRBJ1-2	TGTGCCAGCAGTCCAGGACAAGACTACTATGGCTACACCTTC	CASSPGQDYYGYTF